Listed below are T cell receptor beta chains from one sample, sequenced in a study of blood T cell repertoires in COVID-19. Clones were read by immunoSEQ multiplex PCR, and TCRdb kept only the in-frame ones, dropping some. The data show 90,000 to 150,000 clones, less than 85% seen once. The sequenced sample consisted of peripheral blood. Receptor source: a man aged 50 to 59 with acute or convalescent COVID-19. Each CDR3 is given with its conserved first and last residue.

V	J	CDR3
TRBV5-1	TRBJ2-3	CASSVQRGTDTQYF
TRBV7-9	TRBJ2-5	CASSITLAGRETQYF
TRBV4-2	TRBJ2-3	CASSQDSTSGGLGDTQYF
TRBV18	TRBJ2-7	CASSSKAGPLYEQYF
TRBV24-1	TRBJ1-2	CATSERTAYGYTF
TRBV11-2	TRBJ2-1	CASSLESRPRLLNSYNEQFF
TRBV11-3	TRBJ1-1	CASSATGNTEAFF
TRBV5-6	TRBJ2-5	CASSSGLAGWETQYF
TRBV7-3	TRBJ2-3	CASSPPGGSGVDTQYF
TRBV18	TRBJ2-7	CASSRGTSNYEQYF
TRBV11-2	TRBJ1-1	CASSPSGNTEAFF
TRBV7-3	TRBJ1-2	CASSLNGGVGYGYTF
TRBV5-8	TRBJ1-4	CASSFGQGPNEKLFF
TRBV6-6	TRBJ1-5	CASSRDQGVFQPQHF
TRBV7-9	TRBJ1-1	CASSLVRSEPFF
TRBV19	TRBJ2-2	CASGPGLLTGELFF
TRBV5-1	TRBJ2-1	CASSSGLAGDNEQFF
TRBV2	TRBJ2-1	CASSELGLAHNEQFF
TRBV30	TRBJ1-6	CAFRGNSPLHF
TRBV2	TRBJ1-2	CASTDGGYFFYGYTF
TRBV7-8	TRBJ1-5	CASSLAGAVDQPQHF
TRBV10-2	TRBJ2-7	CASRPLAGGLYEQYF
TRBV10-3	TRBJ1-2	CAISGEGANYGYTF
TRBV9	TRBJ2-1	CASSRDSSEQFF
TRBV21-1	TRBJ2-5	CASSSTPGTPQETQYF
TRBV28	TRBJ2-7	CATRGNRYEQYF
TRBV5-1	TRBJ1-1	CASSLAGNTEAFF
TRBV10-2	TRBJ1-3	CASSAGEGGNTIYF
TRBV5-1	TRBJ2-7	CASSLDLAGPYEQYF
TRBV10-3	TRBJ2-5	CAISGSEEETQYF
TRBV3-1/TRBV3-2	TRBJ2-7	CASSQTRTQTYEQYF
TRBV10-3	TRBJ2-7	CAISRTSGSSYEQYF
TRBV3-1/TRBV3-2	TRBJ2-1	CASSQDRGSYNEQFF
TRBV19	TRBJ1-1	CASKKQGGVNTEAFF
TRBV7-8	TRBJ2-5	CASSPGPGGETQYF
TRBV7-6	TRBJ1-3	CASSGLRDRATYSGNTIYF
TRBV19	TRBJ1-4	CASSISGDWLATNEKLFF
TRBV5-4	TRBJ2-1	CASSRGEGRIVDEQFF
TRBV7-3	TRBJ2-1	CASSLRQGAQNYNEQFF
TRBV5-4	TRBJ2-3	CASSPRQGGTDTQYF
TRBV9	TRBJ1-2	CASSVTGTGEYGYTF